Listed below are T cell receptor beta chains from one sample, sequenced in a study of T cell responses to AZD1222 COVID-19 vaccine. Profiling relied on immunoSEQ multiplex PCR, and the TCRdb table lists in-frame clones only, not all of them. The table records 95,000 to 150,000 clones, less than 95% of them present only once. Sequencing used peripheral blood, obtained on day 0 of AZD1222 vaccination. These TCRs come from an adult in good health. Both conserved end residues are part of each CDR3. D genes are given only for firm matches. The listing skips clone size in some rows; elsewhere it reads once, few, many or a size class.

D,size,V,J,length,DNA,CDR3
TRBD1,-,TRBV11-2,TRBJ1-1,13,TGTGCCAGCAGCGGCCGGGACAGGGGTGAAGCTTTCTTT,CASSGRDRGEAFF
TRBD2,medium-sized,TRBV2,TRBJ2-7,14,TGTGCCAGCAGGCCGGGACTAGCGTTTTACGAGCAGTACTTC,CASRPGLAFYEQYF
-,-,TRBV28,TRBJ1-5,12,TGTGCCAGCAGTTTATTAGAGTTGCCCCAGCATTTT,CASSLLELPQHF
-,-,TRBV19,TRBJ1-1,11,TGTGCCAGTGGAGGTGGGCCTGAAGCTTTCTTT,CASGGGPEAFF
-,-,TRBV19,TRBJ1-5,17,TGTGCCAGTAGTATGCGGGGGCCAGTATATAGCAATCAGCCCCAGCATTTT,CASSMRGPVYSNQPQHF
-,-,TRBV27,TRBJ1-6,12,TGTGCCAGCAGTTTTCTTGGATCACCCCTCCACTTT,CASSFLGSPLHF
-,-,TRBV13,TRBJ2-1,16,TGTGCCAGCAGCCCCGGCCCAGTGGGGGGCTACAATGAGCAGTTCTTC,CASSPGPVGGYNEQFF
-,-,TRBV6-5,TRBJ1-1,14,TGTGCCAGCAGTTACGGGGGAATGAACACTGAAGCTTTCTTT,CASSYGGMNTEAFF
-,-,TRBV7-6,TRBJ1-1,13,TGTGCCAGCAGCTTAGGGGGAGGCACTGAAGCTTTCTTT,CASSLGGGTEAFF
TRBD1,-,TRBV7-9,TRBJ1-1,13,TGTGCCAGCAGCTTAGCGGGACAGGGTTTAGCTTTCTTT,CASSLAGQGLAFF
-,-,TRBV3-1/TRBV3-2,TRBJ1-6,16,TGTGCCAGCAGCCGGACGGAGAGCTCCTATAATTCACCCCTCCACTTT,CASSRTESSYNSPLHF
-,-,TRBV2,TRBJ1-3,13,TGTGCCAGCAATGGGCAGGCTGGAAACACCATATATTTT,CASNGQAGNTIYF
TRBD1,-,TRBV10-3,TRBJ1-1,14,TGTGCCATCAGTGAGTCGACAGGGAACGCTGAAGCTTTCTTT,CAISESTGNAEAFF
-,-,TRBV18,TRBJ1-3,17,TGTGCCAGCTCACCACGGAGAGGGACACGTGCTGGAAACACCATATATTTT,CASSPRRGTRAGNTIYF
-,few,TRBV2,TRBJ2-3,12,TGTGCCAGCAGTGAAGTCTCGGATACGCAGTATTTT,CASSEVSDTQYF
-,-,TRBV19,TRBJ2-5,14,TGTGCCAGTAGTATTAGTCCAGTCCAAGAGACCCAGTACTTC,CASSISPVQETQYF
-,-,TRBV9,TRBJ2-5,14,TGTGCCAGCAGCGTAGGGGGAGTGGGGGAGACCCAGTACTTC,CASSVGGVGETQYF
TRBD1,-,TRBV19,TRBJ1-2,14,TGTGCCAGTAGTACCACCTCGGACAGGGGTGGCTACACCTTC,CASSTTSDRGGYTF
-,-,TRBV7-8,TRBJ2-1,16,TGTGCCAGCAGCTTGGGAGGTGGCAGCTTATACAATGAGCAGTTCTTC,CASSLGGGSLYNEQFF
TRBD1,once,TRBV24-1,TRBJ2-5,16,TGTGCCACCAGTGACTCAGGGACAGCCGTCGCCGAGACCCAGTACTTC,CATSDSGTAVAETQYF
TRBD2,-,TRBV5-1,TRBJ2-1,16,TGCGCCAGCAGCCCCCAGACTAGCGGATCCCACAATGAGCAGTTCTTC,CASSPQTSGSHNEQFF
TRBD1,-,TRBV6-5,TRBJ1-6,15,TGTGCCAGCAGTTCTACAGGGGCCATTAATTCACCCCTCCACTTT,CASSSTGAINSPLHF
-,once,TRBV29-1,TRBJ1-2,12,TGCAGCGTGGCAGGGGTACCCCATGGCTACACCTTC,CSVAGVPHGYTF
TRBD1,-,TRBV7-9,TRBJ1-2,15,TGTGCCAGCAGACCCTCGATGGGACAGGGCTATGGCTACACCTTC,CASRPSMGQGYGYTF
-,-,TRBV6-5,TRBJ1-2,14,TGTGCCAGCAGATCCCCGACGGACCTGGGTGGCTACACCTTC,CASRSPTDLGGYTF
-,once,TRBV3-1/TRBV3-2,TRBJ1-3,15,TGTGCCAGCAGCCAAGATATAAGTATTGGAAACACCATATATTTT,CASSQDISIGNTIYF
-,-,TRBV7-9,TRBJ1-1,16,TGTGCCAGCAGCTTGCCGAAGAGGGGTGTGAACACTGAAGCTTTCTTT,CASSLPKRGVNTEAFF
TRBD1,-,TRBV12-5,TRBJ2-7,14,TGTGCTAGTGGTTCCTCGGACAGGTTGGGCGAGCAGTACTTC,CASGSSDRLGEQYF
-,few,TRBV6-1,TRBJ1-5,17,TGTGCCAGCAGTGGGCAGGGTCCGACTTATAGCAATCAGCCCCAGCATTTT,CASSGQGPTYSNQPQHF
-,-,TRBV19,TRBJ1-1,14,TGTGCCAGCACCGGGGATGCAGCCCACACTGAAGCTTTCTTT,CASTGDAAHTEAFF
TRBD1,-,TRBV5-1,TRBJ1-3,17,TGCGCCAGCAGCGCCGGGACAGGCCAAATCTCTGGAAACACCATATATTTT,CASSAGTGQISGNTIYF
TRBD1,few,TRBV6-2/TRBV6-3,TRBJ2-7,16,TGTGCCAGCAGTTACCTACAGGGGGCGCGACCCTACGAGCAGTACTTC,CASSYLQGARPYEQYF
-,-,TRBV9,TRBJ1-2,15,TGTGCCAGCAGCGTAGGAACGGGGGGGGCGCGTGGCTACACCTTC,CASSVGTGGARGYTF
TRBD1,-,TRBV28,TRBJ1-3,15,TGTGCCAGCAGTTCGATCGACACAGGGGTTAACACCATATATTTT,CASSSIDTGVNTIYF
TRBD1,-,TRBV28,TRBJ1-4,15,TGTGCCAGCAGTCTACAGGGACAGGGGAATGAAAAACTGTTTTTT,CASSLQGQGNEKLFF
TRBD1,-,TRBV12-3/TRBV12-4,TRBJ2-4,13,TGTGCCAGCAGGACAGGGGCCAAAAACATTCAGTACTTC,CASRTGAKNIQYF
-,once,TRBV30,TRBJ1-5,13,TGTGCCTGGAGGCGGGGGGAAAATCAGCCCCAGCATTTT,CAWRRGENQPQHF
-,-,TRBV6-5,TRBJ1-5,15,TGTGCCAGCAGTAAGGTACGGACAGACAATCAGCCCCAGCATTTT,CASSKVRTDNQPQHF
TRBD1,-,TRBV3-1/TRBV3-2,TRBJ1-2,15,TGTGCCAGCAGCCAGCGTCAGGCAGGGGGCTATGGCTACACCTTC,CASSQRQAGGYGYTF
-,-,TRBV27,TRBJ1-4,15,TGTGCCAGCAGTCCTAGGGGCAGGGGATATGAAAAACTGTTTTTT,CASSPRGRGYEKLFF
-,-,TRBV7-3,TRBJ1-1,14,TGTGCCAGCAGCGTCGCCGGGAGAAACACTGAAGCTTTCTTT,CASSVAGRNTEAFF
-,-,TRBV5-1,TRBJ1-5,14,TGCGCCAGCAGCTTGGACTGGACGGATCAGCCCCAGCATTTT,CASSLDWTDQPQHF
-,few,TRBV5-1,TRBJ2-1,13,TGCGCCAGCAGCTGGGACACTTACAATGAGCAGTTCTTC,CASSWDTYNEQFF
TRBD2,-,TRBV27,TRBJ2-3,16,TGTGCCAGCAGTATATCGCCGGGACTAGTCACAGATACGCAGTATTTT,CASSISPGLVTDTQYF
TRBD1,-,TRBV7-3,TRBJ1-1,15,TGTGCCAGCAGCCCCACAGGGGGCGAGGTCACTGAAGCTTTCTTT,CASSPTGGEVTEAFF
TRBD2,-,TRBV5-8,TRBJ2-1,16,TGTGCCAGCAGCTCCCTACTAGCGGGAGATTGGAATGAGCAGTTCTTC,CASSSLLAGDWNEQFF
-,-,TRBV7-3,TRBJ2-3,15,TGTGCCAGCAGCTTATGGGCCGAGAGGACAGATACGCAGTATTTT,CASSLWAERTDTQYF
TRBD1,-,TRBV30,TRBJ2-7,12,TGTGCCTGGTCGACAGGGGGCTACGAGCAGTACTTC,CAWSTGGYEQYF
-,few,TRBV2,TRBJ1-6,15,TGTGCCAGCAGGCCAGGGGTAAGGTATAATTCACCCCTCCACTTT,CASRPGVRYNSPLHF